The rows below give T cell receptor beta chains drawn from one sample of a study of cytomegalovirus exposure and HLA in healthy donors. Produced via immunoSEQ multiplex PCR; TCRdb's table is partial and in-frame only. Among 100,000 to 150,000 clones, 76% were seen once, and the ten largest hold less than 2%. Material: PBMCs. These receptors all stem from a man in his fifties or sixties in good health and CMV-seronegative. Both conserved end residues are part of each CDR3. Each record gives: J gene, V gene, clone size, D gene, CDR3 DNA, CDR3 protein. A D gene is named only where the DNA matches it firmly. Part of the rows lack a size; the others show once, few, many or a class for expanded clones.

J: TRBJ2-2
V: TRBV5-1
size: NA
D: TRBD1
DNA: TGCGCCAGCAGCCGACAGGGATCCGGGGAGCTGTTTTTT
CDR3: CASSRQGSGELFF

J: TRBJ2-4
V: TRBV4-2
size: few
D: NA
DNA: TGTGCCAGCAGCCAAGTGGGGGGGGCCTCGTTAAACATTCAGTACTTC
CDR3: CASSQVGGASLNIQYF

J: TRBJ2-5
V: TRBV18
size: NA
D: NA
DNA: TGTGCCAGCTCACCCAAGGGCGGCGGGGAGACCCAGTACTTC
CDR3: CASSPKGGGETQYF

J: TRBJ2-1
V: TRBV6-1
size: once
D: TRBD1
DNA: TGTGCCAGCAGTGAAGGGACAGGGAGGTACAATGAGCAGTTCTTC
CDR3: CASSEGTGRYNEQFF

J: TRBJ2-7
V: TRBV2
size: NA
D: NA
DNA: TGTGCCAGCAGTGAAGGGGCCGAGCAGTACTTC
CDR3: CASSEGAEQYF

J: TRBJ2-2
V: TRBV2
size: once
D: TRBD2
DNA: TGTGCCAGCTGCCGGGGGGAGGGAGGGGCCGGGGAGCTGTTTTTT
CDR3: CASCRGEGGAGELFF

J: TRBJ1-1
V: TRBV7-2
size: NA
D: NA
DNA: TGTGCCAGCAGCTTAGGGGAGGGGAACACTGAAGCTTTCTTT
CDR3: CASSLGEGNTEAFF

J: TRBJ1-1
V: TRBV19
size: NA
D: TRBD1
DNA: TGTGCCAGTAGTGAACCGGGACAGGGTAGTCCTGAAGCTTTCTTT
CDR3: CASSEPGQGSPEAFF

J: TRBJ2-3
V: TRBV6-1
size: NA
D: TRBD1
DNA: TGTGCCAGCATAAGGACAGGGAGCACAGATACGCAGTATTTT
CDR3: CASIRTGSTDTQYF

J: TRBJ2-1
V: TRBV19
size: NA
D: NA
DNA: TGTGCCAGTAACTTGGCCCTAGCGCTTGGTGAGCAGTTCTTC
CDR3: CASNLALALGEQFF

J: TRBJ2-3
V: TRBV5-1
size: NA
D: TRBD2
DNA: TGCGCCAGCAGCACAAGGGGACTAGCGGGGGGCCCAGTGTATTTT
CDR3: CASSTRGLAGGPVYF

J: TRBJ2-1
V: TRBV2
size: NA
D: NA
DNA: TGTGCCAGCAGTGAAGGCGGGGGCCCAAATGAGCAGTTCTTC
CDR3: CASSEGGGPNEQFF

J: TRBJ1-6
V: TRBV7-2
size: NA
D: NA
DNA: TGTGCCAGCAGCTTTCAAGAGGGCCATAATTCACCCCTCCACTTT
CDR3: CASSFQEGHNSPLHF

J: TRBJ2-1
V: TRBV19
size: NA
D: NA
DNA: TGTGCCAGTAGTCCCTGGAGCTCCTACAATGAGCAGTTCTTC
CDR3: CASSPWSSYNEQFF

J: TRBJ2-1
V: TRBV6-5
size: once
D: TRBD1
DNA: TGTGCCAGCAGTTACTCCACAGGGGTGAACTACAATGAGCAGTTCTTC
CDR3: CASSYSTGVNYNEQFF

J: TRBJ1-2
V: TRBV4-3
size: NA
D: NA
DNA: TGCGCCAGCACCGTGGAGGCTAGGGGGTCGGGGGGCTACACCTTC
CDR3: CASTVEARGSGGYTF